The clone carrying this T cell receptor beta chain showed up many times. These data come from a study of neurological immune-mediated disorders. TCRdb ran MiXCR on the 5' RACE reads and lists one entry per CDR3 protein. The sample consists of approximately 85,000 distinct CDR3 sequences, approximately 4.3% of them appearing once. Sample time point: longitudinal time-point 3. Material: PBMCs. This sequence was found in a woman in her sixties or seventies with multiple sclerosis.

The CDR3 DNA reads TGTGCCAGCAGTGGGGCGGGGGACTATGGCTACACCTTC. Its protein is CASSGAGDYGYTF. The chain is built from TRBV27 and TRBJ1-2; weak D call: TRBD1 (5 bases). Germline values: CDR1 MNHEY, CDR2 SMNVEV (reference sequence). Trimming removed 5 bases at V and 3 bases at J, with 10 bases between. The CDR3 has 13 residues.